This T cell receptor (beta chain) appears in the sequencing data of a study of blood T cell repertoires in COVID-19. Across the whole study: Collection of acute and convalescent COVID-19 samples took place in the United States, Italy and Spain. From T cells, B-cell-depleted T cells, or PBMCs came the material, which was cDNA or gDNA.

Authors' processing steps: Using reference gene primer amplification, nucleated cell counts were estimated. The assay was immunoSEQ multiplex PCR, and TCRdb's table has in-frame clones only and misses some. V, J and clone size were drawn from that table, and D and trimming were deduced from the DNA. The sample carries about 210,000 clones, 84% recorded once. This CDR3 is built from 12 residues. This clone was counted many times. The sample taken for sequencing was peripheral blood. This rearrangement joins TRBV21-1 to TRBJ1-5; the listed D gene, TRBD1, was not tested against the DNA. TRBV21-1 has pseudogene status. The receptor was derived from a woman between 50 and 59 years old with active or convalescent COVID-19. The CDR3 is CASGTANQPQHF. CDR3 nucleotides: TGTGCCAGTGGGACAGCTAATCAGCCCCAGCATTTT.